The 12 T cell receptor beta chains in this list originate from one sample, sequenced in a study of graft-versus-host responses after intestinal transplantation. The data were produced by immunoSEQ multiplex PCR, yet TCRdb's version contains in-frame clones alone and is incomplete. This table holds tens of thousands of clones, around 91% found once. The sample was PBMCs, taken about 4 months after intestinal transplantation. These receptors were obtained from a human patient who received an intestinal transplant, so some T cells may come from the graft donor.

V and J are TRBV28 and TRBJ1-2; TRBD1 is a possible D gene (6 bases). This CDR3 comprises 14 residues. Germline-derived CDR1 and CDR2 are MDHEN and SYDVKM. Between the trimmed V and J ends, which lost 5 bases and 8 bases, there was a span of 18 bases. The CDR3 sequence is CASSTFARGEGYTF. The CDR3 DNA follows: TGTGCCAGCAGTACCTTCGCGAGGGGGGAGGGCTACACCTTC.

This rearrangement joins TRBV19 to TRBJ1-1; TRBD1 matches at 9 bases. Germline V gene sequence: CDR1 LNHDA, CDR2 SQIVND (reference sequence). The CDR3 is 15 residues long. V gave up 5 bases and J gave up 6 bases; unmatched junction bases: 10. CDR3 nucleotide sequence: TGTGCCAGTAGTGGGACAGGGTATAGTTATGCTGAAGCTTTCTTT. It yields the protein CASSGTGYSYAEAFF.

V usage is TRBV7-2 and J usage is TRBJ2-5; a possible D gene is TRBD1 (6 bases). The J call is doubtful: the DNA matches TRBJ2-7 better. Germline CDR1 is SGHTA and CDR2 is FQGNSA. This CDR3 has 14 amino acids. The DNA of the CDR3 is TGTGCCAGCAGCTCCGTGGACAGAAACTACGAGCAGTACTTC. Encoded protein: CASSSVDRNYEQYF.

The chain employs TRBV11-3 and TRBJ2-1; the D is unclear. Germline lookup yields CDR1 SGHNT and CDR2 YENEEA. V gave up 5 bases and J gave up 7 bases, with 9 bases separating them. The CDR3 is 12 residues long. CDR3 in DNA: TGTGCCAGCAGCGTCCGAGGAAATGAGCAGTTCTTC. Translating it yields CASSVRGNEQFF.

The sample holds one count of this clone. The V gene is TRBV5-1, the J gene TRBJ2-1; 11 bases line up with TRBD2. Per the germline V gene, CDR1 is SGHRS and CDR2 is YFSETQ. V was clipped by 0 bases and J by 4 bases; unmatched bases: 3. CDR3 length equals 16 residues. CDR3 protein: CASSLGLAGGYNEQFF. The CDR3 nucleotides are TGCGCCAGCAGCTTGGGGCTAGCGGGAGGATACAATGAGCAGTTCTTC. Using reference TRBV5-1 and TRBJ2-1 for the parts outside the CDR3, the full variable domain is KAGVTQTPRYLIKTRGQQVTLSCSPISGHRSVSWYQQTPGQGLQFLFEYFSETQRNKGNFPGRFSGRQFSNSRSEMNVSTLELGDSALYLCASSLGLAGGYNEQFFGPGTRLTVL.

The rearrangement uses TRBV15 and TRBJ1-1; a weak D match, TRBD1 (5 bases). Germline CDR1 reads LNHNV; CDR2 reads YYDKDF (reference sequence). The length of the CDR3 is 14 residues. The ends were cut back, 5 bases at V and 1 base at J, with 11 bases in the middle. CDR3: CATSAGTPNTEAFF. In DNA form, the CDR3 reads TGTGCCACCAGCGCGGGGACCCCGAACACTGAAGCTTTCTTT.

The CDR3 is CASSLARNSPLHF. The CDR3 nucleotides read TGTGCCAGCAGCTTGGCAAGGAATTCACCCCTCCACTTT. The chain carries TRBV5-6 and TRBJ1-6; D call uncertain. There are 13 residues in the CDR3. The germline V and J ends were trimmed by 0 bases and 7 bases, with 5 bases remaining between them. Germline V gene lookup returns CDR1 SGHDT and CDR2 YYEEEE.

The chain is built from TRBV19 and TRBJ2-7; 8 nucleotides align to TRBD2. V was pared by 3 bases and J by 5 bases, with 9 bases of the junction left unmatched. CDR1 and CDR2 (germline): LNHDA, SQIVND (reference sequence). This CDR3 is 15 amino acids long. CDR3 sequence: CASSMMSSGPHEQYF. The CDR3, as DNA: TGTGCCAGTAGTATGATGTCTAGCGGGCCCCACGAGCAGTACTTC.

The V call is TRBV14, the J call TRBJ1-2, with D uncertain. The CDR3 extends over 17 amino acids. Germline CDR1 and CDR2: SGHDN and FVKESK. Deletions cut 4 bases from V and 4 bases from J, with 22 bases between. The DNA for the CDR3 is TGTGCCAGCAGCCCTTTCAAAGCAGGAGGAGGAGGCTATGGCTACACCTTC. As protein: CASSPFKAGGGGYGYTF. Full variable domain (remainder filled in from reference TRBV14 and TRBJ1-2): EAGVTQFPSHSVIEKGQTVTLRCDPISGHDNLYWYRRVMGKEIKFLLHFVKESKQDESGMPNNRFLAERTGGTYSTLKVQPAELEDSGVYFCASSPFKAGGGGYGYTFGSGTRLTVV.

The CDR3 DNA reads as TGTGCCAGCAGCTTAACCCCCGAAACAGGGGTCGAGCAGTACTTC. It encodes CASSLTPETGVEQYF. The chain couples TRBV13 to TRBJ2-7; 7 bases fit TRBD1. V lost 2 bases and J lost 6; bases outside the gene matches: 10. This CDR3 is 15 amino acids long. Germline CDR1 and CDR2: PRHDT and FYEKMQ (reference sequence).

This chain joins TRBV19 and TRBJ1-5; D remains ambiguous. CDR1 and CDR2 (germline): LNHDA, SQIVND (reference sequence). This CDR3 spans 14 amino acids. V was clipped by 0 bases and J by 5 bases, with 8 bases between them. This CDR3 is CASSIDLSYQPQHF. CDR3 in DNA: TGTGCCAGTAGTATAGATTTGAGTTATCAGCCCCAGCATTTT.

CDR3 in amino acids: CASSLPPGQQSRTSGANVLTF. The DNA of the CDR3 is TGCGCCAGCAGCTTGCCTCCGGGACAACAAAGTAGAACCTCTGGGGCCAACGTCCTGACTTTC. The chain couples TRBV5-1 to TRBJ2-6; a weak D match, TRBD1 (6 bases). From germline, CDR1 is SGHRS and CDR2 YFSETQ. The V end was cut by 1 base, the J end by 0 bases, with 23 bases between. The length of the CDR3 is 21 residues. Filled out from reference TRBV5-1 and TRBJ2-6, the complete variable domain reads KAGVTQTPRYLIKTRGQQVTLSCSPISGHRSVSWYQQTPGQGLQFLFEYFSETQRNKGNFPGRFSGRQFSNSRSEMNVSTLELGDSALYLCASSLPPGQQSRTSGANVLTFGAGSRLTVL.